This T cell receptor beta chain comes out of a study of cytomegalovirus exposure and HLA in healthy donors. General observations from the study: An analysis was carried out later, and it reportedly showed fewer N-insertions in an Asian-associated ancestry cluster than the approximately 680-donor mean. Through in vitro validation, three CMV-associated chains were shown to be specific for CMV antigens.

At sampling all donors were nominally healthy, likely with unrecorded immune exposures. Germline V gene sequence: CDR1 KGHSH, CDR2 LQKENI. The ends lost 2 bases at V and 3 bases at J; junction bases unmatched: 4. The CDR3 covers 14 residues. Primers for the PCR totalled 60 Vbeta and 13 Jbeta. Libraries were prepared by immunoSEQ multiplex PCR; TCRdb keeps only in-frame clonotypes and omits some of them. The sample has about 130,000 clones, around 85% seen once. This clone was detected only once. Its antigen is not known. This chain connects TRBV18 to TRBJ2-7, with 7 bases lining up with TRBD2. The material sequenced was PBMCs. This sequence was found in a woman aged 25-40 years in good health and CMV-seropositive. The CDR3 bases are TGTGCCAGCTCACCAGCGGGGGAAGGCTACGAGCAGTACTTC. Translated, it gives CASSPAGEGYEQYF.